Listed here are 16 T cell receptor beta chains from one sample, sequenced in a study of blood T cell repertoires in COVID-19. TCRdb keeps only in-frame clones here, not all; method: immunoSEQ multiplex PCR. This sample has under 400,000 clones, with 70% to 90% found just once. Material for sequencing was peripheral blood. Receptors were obtained from a woman younger than 45 with COVID-19, enrolled during active disease.

For the CDR3, the DNA is TGCGCCAGCAGCCCAGGAGGGCGGGGGCTTAACATTCAGTACTTC. Amino acid sequence: CASSPGGRGLNIQYF. V usage is TRBV4-1 and J usage is TRBJ2-4; tentatively, D is TRBD2 (7 bases). The V gene lost 4 bases and the J gene lost 7 bases, with 17 bases spanning the gap. The V gene's germline CDR1 is MGHRA and CDR2 YSYEKL. This CDR3 is 15 amino acids long.

This clone occurred once. The chain has TRBV10-1 and TRBJ2-7; D perhaps matches TRBD1 (5 bases). Germline V gene data show CDR1 as WNHNN and CDR2 as SYGVQD (reference sequence). The CDR3 length is 14 residues. V was shortened by 2 bases and J by 0 bases, with 8 bases between the two germline ends. The CDR3 protein is CASSENRNSYEQYF. As DNA, the CDR3 is TGCGCCAGCAGTGAGAACAGGAACTCCTACGAGCAGTACTTC.

The V call is TRBV27, the J call TRBJ2-1, with 10 nucleotides matching TRBD2. V dropped 0 bases and J dropped 0; count of bases not matched to a gene: 2. The germline CDR1 and CDR2 sequences are MNHEY and SMNVEV (reference sequence). The CDR3 totals 17 residues. The CDR3 nucleotides are TGTGCCAGCAGTTTATCTTCTAGCGGGAGCTCCTACAATGAGCAGTTCTTC. Protein product: CASSLSSSGSSYNEQFF.

The gene calls are TRBV10-1 and TRBJ2-7; TRBD1 is a possible D gene (6 bases). Germline V gene data show CDR1 as WNHNN and CDR2 as SYGVQD (reference sequence). Trimming pared 4 bases from V and 2 bases from J, leaving 9 bases between. This CDR3 contains 13 residues. The CDR3 coding sequence is TGCGCCAGCAGTGGACAGGACCCCTACGAGCAGTACTTC. Translation: CASSGQDPYEQYF.

V usage is TRBV28 and J usage is TRBJ2-1; 10 nucleotides match TRBD1. The CDR3 is 15 amino acids. J gave up 5 bases and V 6 bases, and 7 bases lay outside the gene matches. Germline V gene data show CDR1 as MDHEN and CDR2 as SYDVKM. The CDR3 coding sequence is TGTGCCAGCAGCGCTCCCGGGACAGGGGACAATGAGCAGTTCTTC. It specifies CASSAPGTGDNEQFF.

The chain is built from TRBV7-9 and TRBJ1-2; weak D call: TRBD1 (5 bases). This CDR3 region has 13 residues. In germline, CDR1 is SEHNR, CDR2 FQNEAQ (reference sequence). Trimming shortened V by 2 bases and J by 3 bases, and 7 bases separated the two germline ends. CDR3 loop: CASSLSGDYGYTF. In DNA form, the CDR3 reads TGTGCCAGCAGCTTATCGGGGGACTATGGCTACACCTTC.

The rearrangement joins TRBV29-1 to TRBJ2-1; tentatively, D is TRBD2 (6 bases). CDR1 SQVTM and CDR2 ANQGSEA come from the germline V gene. The ends were cut back, 4 bases at V and 4 bases at J, with 11 bases in the middle. This CDR3 contains 13 residues. The CDR3 coding sequence is TGCAGCGTTGCCGGGAGTCGATACAATGAGCAGTTCTTC. Its translation is CSVAGSRYNEQFF.

The genes are TRBV11-3 and TRBJ2-3, with D possibly TRBD1 on 5 matching bases. Looked up from germline, CDR1 is SGHNT and CDR2 is YENEEA. Between the trimmed V and J ends, which lost 5 bases and 4 bases, there was a span of 13 bases. The CDR3 contains 14 residues. The CDR3 sequence: CASSPGPDSDTQYF. CDR3 nucleotide sequence: TGTGCCAGCAGCCCAGGGCCCGATTCAGATACGCAGTATTTT.

The chain carries TRBV19 and TRBJ2-2, with a weak D call TRBD1 (6 bases). V was clipped by 2 bases and J by 0 bases, with 10 bases between them. The V gene's germline CDR1 is LNHDA and CDR2 SQIVND (reference sequence). The length of the CDR3 is 16 residues. The CDR3 DNA reads as TGTGCCAGTAGTATACCGCCAGGGGCGAACACCGGGGAGCTGTTTTTT. It is translated as CASSIPPGANTGELFF.

This clone was observed a handful of times. The genes are TRBV10-3 and TRBJ1-4; D ambiguous. The length of the CDR3 is 11 residues. Trimming removed 3 bases at V and 7 bases at J, with 3 bases between. Germline CDR1 ENHRY, CDR2 SYGVKD. The chain's CDR3 is CAISDGEKLFF. The CDR3 nucleotides are TGTGCCATCAGTGACGGTGAAAAACTGTTTTTT.

The rearrangement uses TRBV5-8 and TRBJ2-7; D gene unclear. This CDR3 has 14 residues. The V end was cut by 5 bases, the J end by 1 base, with 13 bases between. Germline CDR1 and CDR2: SGHTS and YDEGEE. Written as DNA, the CDR3 is TGTGCCAGCAGGTTGACCGGGTCTTCCTACGAGCAGTACTTC. It encodes CASRLTGSSYEQYF.

The chain uses TRBV7-2 and TRBJ1-5; 8 bases agree with TRBD1. The CDR3 covers 15 residues. Germline lookup yields CDR1 SGHTA and CDR2 FQGNSA. The V segment lost 1 base and the J segment 7 bases; nucleotides outside the gene matches: 6. The CDR3 region is CASSLGQGKGQPQHF. The CDR3 bases are TGTGCCAGCAGCTTAGGACAGGGGAAAGGACAGCCCCAGCATTTT. The full variable domain, completed using reference TRBV7-2 and TRBJ1-5, is GAGVSQSPSNKVTEKGKDVELRCDPISGHTALYWYRQSLGQGLEFLIYFQGNSAPDKSGLPSDRFSAERTGGSVSTLTIQRTQQEDSAVYLCASSLGQGKGQPQHFGDGTRLSIL.

The gene calls are TRBV28 and TRBJ2-7, with D possibly matching TRBD1 (6 bases). This CDR3 is built from 14 residues. Germline V lookup: CDR1 MDHEN, CDR2 SYDVKM. V was trimmed by 4 bases and J by 1 base, leaving 11 bases between them. The CDR3 DNA follows: TGTGCCAGCAGTTACTTTCAGGGGTCCTACGAGCAGTACTTC. Its translation is CASSYFQGSYEQYF.

V gene TRBV7-3 combines with J gene TRBJ1-4; maybe TRBD1 (5 bases). Germline-derived CDR1 and CDR2 are SGHTA and FQGTGA. This CDR3 has 13 residues. V lost 4 bases and J lost 8, with 11 bases in between. CDR3 DNA: TGTGCCAGCAGCTCCCAGCAGGGCGAAAAACTGTTTTTT. This sequence encodes CASSSQQGEKLFF.

The V call is TRBV27, the J call TRBJ2-3, with a possible D match to TRBD1 (6 bases). The CDR3 length is 13 residues. From germline, CDR1 is MNHEY and CDR2 SMNVEV (reference sequence). V was cut by 2 bases and J by 6 bases, with 9 bases left in between. Written as DNA, the CDR3 is TGTGCCAGCAGTTTAAGCCAGGGGGATACGCAGTATTTT. This encodes CASSLSQGDTQYF.

This clone was observed a handful of times. The gene calls are TRBV6-5 and TRBJ1-1, with D maybe TRBD1 (6 bases). This CDR3 comprises 15 residues. The V end lost 7 bases, the J end lost 0 bases, and 15 bases lay between the germline ends. Germline V gene sequence: CDR1 MNHEY, CDR2 SVGAGI. CDR3 amino acids: CASNAGDNMNTEAFF. The CDR3 nucleotides read TGTGCCAGCAACGCGGGGGACAACATGAACACTGAAGCTTTCTTT.